A single T cell receptor (beta chain) is shown here with its context. The data stem from a study of blood T cell repertoires in COVID-19. Across the whole study: From the United States, Italy and Spain came samples of acute and convalescent COVID-19. T cells, B-cell-depleted T cells, or PBMCs supplied cDNA or gDNA.

In the original workflow: Cell counts per sample came from amplifying reference gene primers. The protocol was immunoSEQ multiplex PCR, while the TCRdb copy is restricted to in-frame clones and leaves out a portion. V and J calls and clone size follow that table, whereas D and trimming were derived from the DNA. The sample holds 150,000 to 200,000 clones, 82% seen once. V lost 8 bases, J lost 4 bases, and 14 bases lay in between. This CDR3 is 13 amino acids long. The germline V gene has CDR1 MDHEN and CDR2 SYDVKM. The sample taken for sequencing was peripheral blood. The chain combines TRBV28 with TRBJ2-5, with a possible D match to TRBD2 (6 bases). This clonotype was obtained from a woman in her 30s with acute or convalescent COVID-19. The CDR3 DNA is TGTGCCAGCCTGGGGCTAGCGAGAGAGACCCAGTACTTC. Its protein product is CASLGLARETQYF.